This TCR beta chain originates from a study of blood T cell repertoires in COVID-19. Study-level background: Specimens from acute and convalescent COVID-19 originated in the United States, Italy and Spain.

Only a few counts were recorded for this clone. Sequencing used immunoSEQ multiplex PCR; TCRdb keeps in-frame clones, though not all of them. The sample lists 170,000 or so clones, approximately 88% seen once, with roughly 9% in the top ten. Trimming stripped 4 bases from V and 7 bases from J, with 11 bases between. Germline CDR1 and CDR2: SGDLS and YYNGEE. This CDR3 comprises 12 residues. The chain uses TRBV9 and TRBJ1-2; the D is unclear. The sample consisted of PBMCs or T cells enriched from blood (not recorded which). This clonotype originated in a young woman who had recovered from COVID-19. CDR3 loop: CASSLDYSGYTF. The CDR3 nucleotides are TGTGCCAGCAGCCTAGACTATTCTGGCTACACCTTC.